This TCR beta chain is drawn from a study of blood T cell repertoires in COVID-19. Overall study context: Acute and convalescent COVID-19 samples came from the United States, Italy and Spain.

This clone has only one observation. Germline lookup yields CDR1 MDHEN and CDR2 SYDVKM. The CDR3 contains 14 residues. The V end lost 6 bases, the J end lost 4 bases, and 10 bases lay between the germline ends. Under the authors' procedure: The authors estimated nucleated cell counts from reference gene primer amplification. Libraries were prepared by immunoSEQ multiplex PCR; TCRdb keeps only in-frame clonotypes and omits some of them. The D gene and trimming were derived from the DNA, and the V and J assignments and clone size from that table. The table records around 130,000 clones, around nine tenths of them present only once.

The chain joins TRBV28 to TRBJ2-6, with TRBD1 as a possible D gene (5 bases). The TCR comes from a human donor in a cohort sampled during active COVID-19. Sample: peripheral blood. Written as DNA, the CDR3 is TGTGCCAGCAGAAACCACAGGGGGGCCAACGTCCTGACTTTC. It is translated as CASRNHRGANVLTF.